A single T cell receptor (beta chain) is shown here with its context. Its antigen is not known. Method: immunoSEQ multiplex PCR; TCRdb's copy keeps in-frame clones and lacks some. The table lists 72,000 or so clones, around four fifths of them singletons. J was trimmed by 8 bases and V by 2 bases; bases with no gene match: 6. CDR3 size: 13 residues. CDR1 is SGHDT, CDR2 YYEEEE, per germline. The data originate from a study of T cell clones after liver transplantation. Across the study: Post-transplant blood was tracked for graft-donor-reactive T cell clones identified in a pre-transplant mixed lymphocyte reaction.

Study-level results: Conclusions were preliminary, with small, heterogeneous patient groups.

This sequence was found in a human patient who received a liver transplant. The T cells may come from the graft donor. The sample here was CD4+ T cells from blood, taken at the 22-month timepoint. The V call is TRBV5-6, the J call TRBJ1-1, with 7 bases lining up with TRBD1. DNA for the CDR3: TGTGCCAGCAGCTTTAACGACAGGGAGGAAGCTTTCTTT. The encoded protein is CASSFNDREEAFF.